Listed below are T cell receptor beta chains from one sample, sequenced in a study of T cell responses to AZD1222 COVID-19 vaccine. This table comes from immunoSEQ multiplex PCR, and its TCRdb copy is limited to in-frame clones, with some not included. The sample has fewer than 70,000 clones, roughly 89% seen once. The sample was peripheral blood, taken on day 0 of AZD1222 vaccination. The source is an adult in good health. CDR3s include the opening cysteine and the closing phenylalanine or tryptophan. Each record gives: clone size, J gene, V gene, D gene, CDR3 DNA, CDR3 protein. A D gene is named only where the DNA matches it firmly. Where a row states a size, it is once, few, many or the class of an expanded clone; other rows omit it.

once	TRBJ1-1	TRBV25-1	.	TGTGCCAGCAAACAGGATAACACTGAAGCTTTCTTT	CASKQDNTEAFF
.	TRBJ1-4	TRBV13	.	TGTGCCAGCAGCTTGCGGTCCCTTGGGGAAAAACTGTTTTTT	CASSLRSLGEKLFF
few	TRBJ1-6	TRBV6-1	TRBD1	TGTGCCAGCAGTGACCGGACAGGGGAAGCTTCACCCCTCCACTTT	CASSDRTGEASPLHF
.	TRBJ1-1	TRBV18	.	TGTGCCAGCTCACCATGGACTACCACCAGTACGTCTGAAGCTTTCTTT	CASSPWTTTSTSEAFF
.	TRBJ1-5	TRBV19	TRBD1	TGTGCCAGTCTCCGGACAGGGGGTTTGAGCAATCAGCCCCAGCATTTT	CASLRTGGLSNQPQHF
once	TRBJ1-2	TRBV6-1	.	TGTGCCAGCACCACAAACAACTATGGCTACACCTTC	CASTTNNYGYTF
.	TRBJ1-5	TRBV19	.	TGTGCCAGTTCTGAGGGAAGGCAGCCCCAGCATTTT	CASSEGRQPQHF
once	TRBJ1-5	TRBV4-1	TRBD1	TGCGCCAGCAGCCAAGTCGGGACAGGGGGGCAGCCCCAGCATTTT	CASSQVGTGGQPQHF
.	TRBJ1-5	TRBV15	.	TGTGCCACCACCAAAGACAGACTTAGCAATCAGCCCCAGCATTTT	CATTKDRLSNQPQHF
.	TRBJ1-2	TRBV18	.	TGTGCCAGCTCAGGAAACCGGGACACATATGGCTACACCTTC	CASSGNRDTYGYTF
few	TRBJ1-2	TRBV5-1	TRBD1	TGCGCCAGCAGCTTAATCCCGACAGGGGGCACAATATCTGGGTATGGCTACACCTTC	CASSLIPTGGTISGYGYTF
.	TRBJ2-1	TRBV7-9	.	TGTGCCAGCAGCTTAGCGAACCTACTTATTTACAATGAGCAGTTCTTC	CASSLANLLIYNEQFF
.	TRBJ1-2	TRBV6-5	.	TGTGCCAGCAGTTACTCCAGAACGGGGACTGGCTATGGCTACACCTTC	CASSYSRTGTGYGYTF
.	TRBJ1-6	TRBV19	.	TGTGCCAGTAGTACCTTTAATTCACCCCTCCACTTT	CASSTFNSPLHF
.	TRBJ1-1	TRBV11-2	.	TGTGCCAGCAGCCCTTTGGGGACGAACACTGAAGCTTTCTTT	CASSPLGTNTEAFF
.	TRBJ1-2	TRBV19	.	TGTGCCAGTAGTTGGGACTCTAACTATGGCTACACCTTC	CASSWDSNYGYTF
.	TRBJ1-4	TRBV13	TRBD1	TGTGCCAGCAGCGAACGACAGGGCAGGATTGAAAAACTGTTTTTT	CASSERQGRIEKLFF
.	TRBJ1-5	TRBV3-1/TRBV3-2	.	TGTGCCAGCAGCCAAGATGGAAGGGGCAATCAGCCCCAGCATTTT	CASSQDGRGNQPQHF
.	TRBJ2-3	TRBV3-1/TRBV3-2	TRBD2	TGTGCCAGCAGTAGAGGAAGCGGGGGGGACACGCAGTATTTT	CASSRGSGGDTQYF
once	TRBJ1-2	TRBV19	.	TGTGCCACGTCCGGGACGGACAACTATGGCTACACCTTC	CATSGTDNYGYTF
.	TRBJ2-7	TRBV6-6	.	TGTGCCAGCAGTTTTGGCGCTGGGGAGCAGTACTTC	CASSFGAGEQYF
.	TRBJ2-7	TRBV4-1	.	TGCGCCAGCAGCCAGGCCGGGACTTCCTCCTACGAGCAGTACTTC	CASSQAGTSSYEQYF
once	TRBJ2-1	TRBV7-2	.	TGTGCCAGCAGCTTAGCCCCCCCGAGGGGGGCCAGGCAGTTCTTC	CASSLAPPRGARQFF
.	TRBJ2-7	TRBV18	.	TGTGCCAGCTCGCCGGGTAGCTACGAGCAGTACTTC	CASSPGSYEQYF
.	TRBJ1-1	TRBV10-1	.	TGCGCCAGCAGAGCCGACGAGATCACTGAAGCTTTCTTT	CASRADEITEAFF
once	TRBJ1-4	TRBV19	.	TGTGCCAGTGGGGGCCGGGCTACTAATGAAAAACTGTTTTTT	CASGGRATNEKLFF
.	TRBJ1-2	TRBV15	.	TGTGCCACCAGCAGAGGCGCAGGGGAGGTCTATGGCTACACCTTC	CATSRGAGEVYGYTF
once	TRBJ1-2	TRBV5-1	.	TGCGCCAGCAGCCCGGTGGCGGGGACGGGCGGCTACACCTTC	CASSPVAGTGGYTF
.	TRBJ2-1	TRBV6-6	TRBD2	TGTGCCAGCAGTCAGTCTAGCGGGGGGGTCTACAATGAGCAGTTCTTC	CASSQSSGGVYNEQFF
.	TRBJ1-5	TRBV2	.	TGTGCCAGCCGCAGGGATAGCAATCAGCCCCAGCATTTT	CASRRDSNQPQHF
.	TRBJ1-2	TRBV5-1	.	TGCGCCAGTACCCCCGAGTCTAACTATGGCTACACCTTC	CASTPESNYGYTF
.	TRBJ2-3	TRBV2	TRBD1	TGTGCCAGCACCCGGGACAGAGTGAATACGCAGTATTTT	CASTRDRVNTQYF
.	TRBJ2-1	TRBV20-1	TRBD2	TGCAGTGCTAGTATGACTAGCGGGGCTTACAATGAGCAGTTCTTC	CSASMTSGAYNEQFF
once	TRBJ2-7	TRBV6-6	.	TGTGCCAGCAGTTCTGGGGTCTTCGGAGAGCAGTACTTC	CASSSGVFGEQYF
.	TRBJ1-2	TRBV7-2	TRBD1	TGTGCCAGCAGCCCAGGGGACAGGGGTGGCTACACCTTC	CASSPGDRGGYTF
few	TRBJ1-4	TRBV6-5	.	TGTGCCAGCAGGCTTGGGGAAAAACTGTTTTTT	CASRLGEKLFF
.	TRBJ2-5	TRBV11-2	TRBD2	TGTGCCAGCAGCCTCACTAAGACTAGCGGGCAAGAGACCCAGTACTTC	CASSLTKTSGQETQYF
.	TRBJ1-3	TRBV13	.	TGTGCCAGCAGCTTAAAAGCAGGGGTCAGTGGAAACACCATATATTTT	CASSLKAGVSGNTIYF
.	TRBJ2-7	TRBV5-4	.	TGTGCCAGCAGCTTAGCCCCAGGTGGTTCTTACGAGCAGTACTTC	CASSLAPGGSYEQYF
.	TRBJ1-6	TRBV6-6	.	TGTGCCACCACGGGCACGGTGTCCCTCCACTTT	CATTGTVSLHF
.	TRBJ1-4	TRBV10-3	.	TGTGCCATCAGTGAGCCAACAGGGTCGCTGTTTTTT	CAISEPTGSLFF
.	TRBJ1-5	TRBV19	.	TGTGCCAGTAGTATTTTCAAGGGGGAGCCCCAGCATTTT	CASSIFKGEPQHF